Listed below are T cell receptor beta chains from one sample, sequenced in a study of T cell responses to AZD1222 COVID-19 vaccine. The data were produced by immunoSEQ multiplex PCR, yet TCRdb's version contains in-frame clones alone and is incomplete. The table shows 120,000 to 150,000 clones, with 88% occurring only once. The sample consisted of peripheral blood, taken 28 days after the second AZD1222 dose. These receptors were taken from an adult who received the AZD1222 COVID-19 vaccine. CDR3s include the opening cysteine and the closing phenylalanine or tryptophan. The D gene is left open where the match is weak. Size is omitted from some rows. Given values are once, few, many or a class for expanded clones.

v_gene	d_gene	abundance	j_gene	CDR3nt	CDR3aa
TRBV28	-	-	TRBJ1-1	TGTGCCAGCACGACCCCCACAAGTGTCAACACTGAAGCTTTCTTT	CASTTPTSVNTEAFF
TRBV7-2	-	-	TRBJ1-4	TGTGCCAGCAGCTTTGGGTCTTTGGGTGATTCGCATGAAAAACTGTTTTTT	CASSFGSLGDSHEKLFF
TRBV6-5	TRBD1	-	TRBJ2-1	TGTGCCAGCAGACAGGGGTTTTCCTACAATGAGCAGTTCTTC	CASRQGFSYNEQFF
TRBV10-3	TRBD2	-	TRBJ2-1	TGTGCCATCAGTGGAAGCGGGGATGTTAATGAGCAGTTCTTC	CAISGSGDVNEQFF
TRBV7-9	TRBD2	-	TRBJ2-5	TGTGCCAGCAGGGATCTAGCGGGGGGCGGGGAGACCCAGTACTTC	CASRDLAGGGETQYF
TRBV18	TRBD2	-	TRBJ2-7	TGTGCCAGCTCCAAACGTGGGGGGACTAGCGGCCCCTTCAACTCCTACGAGCAGTACTTC	CASSKRGGTSGPFNSYEQYF
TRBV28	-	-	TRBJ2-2	TGTGCCAGCAGTTTTAGGCCTCGGGTCACCGGGGAGCTGTTTTTT	CASSFRPRVTGELFF
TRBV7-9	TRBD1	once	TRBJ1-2	TGTGCCAGCAGCCCAGGGACAGGGGCGGTCTATGGCTACACCTTC	CASSPGTGAVYGYTF
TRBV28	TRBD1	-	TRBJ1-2	TGTGCCAGCGGGGCTATACAGGGGAACTATGGCTACACCTTC	CASGAIQGNYGYTF
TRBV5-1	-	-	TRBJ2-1	TGCGCCAGCAGCCCCACAACAGGCATGCAGGGTATCACCTACAATGAGCAGTTCTTC	CASSPTTGMQGITYNEQFF
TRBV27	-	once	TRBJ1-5	TGTGCCAGTCGGGACACCCCCTATCAGCCCCAGCATTTT	CASRDTPYQPQHF
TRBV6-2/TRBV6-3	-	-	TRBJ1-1	TGTGCCAGCAGTTACGATATAGGGATGAACACTGAAGCTTTCTTT	CASSYDIGMNTEAFF
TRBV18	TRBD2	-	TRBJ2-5	TGTGCCAGCTCACCGCTAGCGGGGGGTAAAGGGACAGAGACCCAGTACTTC	CASSPLAGGKGTETQYF
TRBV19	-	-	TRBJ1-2	TGTGCCAGTAGTATCCTAAAGGGGAACTATGGCTACACCTTC	CASSILKGNYGYTF
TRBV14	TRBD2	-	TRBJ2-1	TGTGCCAGCAGCCCTCTCACTAGCGGGGTTGGGAATGAGCAGTTCTTC	CASSPLTSGVGNEQFF
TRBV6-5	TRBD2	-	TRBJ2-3	TGTGCCAGCAACCCCGGGACTAGCGCTTTTAATACGCAGTATTTT	CASNPGTSAFNTQYF